The T cell receptor beta chain under discussion was sequenced for a study of beta chain features in type 1 diabetes. V was pared by 8 bases and J by 5 bases, with 7 bases of the junction left unmatched. CDR3 size: 12 residues. The germline V gene encodes CDR1 SQVTM and CDR2 ANQGSEA. All of the isolated RNA was reverse transcribed, so expressed TCRB transcripts were sequenced. Repertoires were generated with immunoSEQ multiplex PCR, while TCRdb's copy carries only in-frame clones and drops some. This sample carries 40,000 to 45,000 clones, roughly 49% of them seen once, and the ten largest clones take over 2%. This clone was counted a few times.

Input material: Tregs from blood. This receptor was identified in a woman under 30 in good health. The chain couples TRBV29-1 to TRBJ2-7; 9 bases fit TRBD1. The CDR3 DNA is TGCAGCTTCCGGACAGGGGAGAACGAGCAGTACTTC. Translation gives CSFRTGENEQYF.